The 19 T cell receptor beta chains given below trace back to one sample, sequenced in a study of blood T cells in healthy people across ages. A J-beta primer mix and a sample-barcoded 5' primer were used in a second PCR of about 7 to 11 cycles. From the 5' RACE reads, TCRdb called clonotypes with MiXCR, one entry per CDR3 protein. The profile covers 1.5 million to 2 million distinct CDR3 sequences, with roughly 50% appearing a single time and 2.1% taken by the ten largest. Sequencing was performed on blood. The source of these receptors is a woman between 40 and 50 years old in good health.

This clonotype appeared once. The chain joins TRBV27 to TRBJ2-2, with 10 bases aligning to TRBD2. The V segment lost 6 bases and the J segment 8 bases; nucleotides outside the gene matches: 12. This CDR3 has 16 residues. Per the germline V gene, CDR1 is MNHEY and CDR2 is SMNVEV (reference sequence). For the CDR3, the DNA is TGTGCCAGCAGGCCCGCTAGCGGGGGCTCCTCTGGGGAGCTGTTTTTT. Residues: CASRPASGGSSGELFF.

The rearrangement joins TRBV20-1 to TRBJ2-4; possible D gene TRBD2, 6 bases. From germline, CDR1 is DFQATT and CDR2 SNEGSKA (reference sequence). With 0 bases removed from V and 13 bases from J, the gap between germline ends came to 16 bases. This CDR3 region has 13 residues. CDR3 loop: CSARDMRTKEQYF. The CDR3 nucleotides read TGCAGTGCTAGAGATATGAGGACTAAAGAGCAGTACTTC.

This clonotype was detected a few times. The gene calls are TRBV20-1 and TRBJ2-7; D gene uncertain. The V gene's germline CDR1 is DFQATT and CDR2 SNEGSKA (reference sequence). The CDR3 loop spans 12 amino acids. V gave up 7 bases and J gave up 0 bases, with 10 bases separating them. CDR3 in DNA: TGCAGTGTTAGGCCGAGCTCCTACGAGCAGTACTTC. Protein: CSVRPSSYEQYF.

This clonotype was detected a few times. A read error may produce the germline difference seen at one junction end. V is TRBV29-1 and J is TRBJ2-7; D is unclear. The germline V gene has CDR1 SQVTM and CDR2 ANQGSEA. The CDR3 contains 15 residues. The CDR3 sequence: CSVEVSGPSSYEQYF. Here the CDR3 DNA reads TGCAGCGTCGAAGTCTCCGGACCTAGCTCCTACGAGCAGTACTTC.

This CDR3 reads CASSPQATSSYEQYF. The CDR3 region has the DNA TGTGCCAGCAGCCCGCAGGCTACTAGCTCCTACGAGCAGTACTTC. The chain links TRBV14 to TRBJ2-7, with D maybe TRBD2 (5 bases). Trimming shortened V by 4 bases and J by 0 bases, and 13 bases separated the two germline ends. The CDR3 contains 15 residues. In germline, CDR1 is SGHDN, CDR2 FVKESK.

The J gene is TRBJ1-2, the V gene TRBV4-2; D is ambiguous. The CDR3 runs 15 residues. CDR1 and CDR2 (germline): LGHNA, YNFKEQ. V gave up 1 base and J gave up 4 bases, with 13 bases separating them. The CDR3 is CASSQAPGTGYGYTF. The DNA for the CDR3 is TGTGCCAGCAGCCAAGCTCCGGGTACGGGCTATGGCTACACCTTC.

With respect to this clonotype: The germline gene is not matched at one end of the junction; a read error may be the cause. V gene TRBV7-3 combines with J gene TRBJ2-3; D possibly corresponds to TRBD2 (6 bases). Germline V gene sequence: CDR1 SGHTA, CDR2 FQGTGA. This CDR3 has 14 residues. For the CDR3, the DNA is TGTGCCAGCACCTTACGGGGGAGCACAGATACGCAGTATTTT. As protein: CASTLRGSTDTQYF.

The rearrangement joins TRBV7-2 to TRBJ2-5; possibly TRBD2 for D (5 bases). Germline V gives CDR1 SGHTA, CDR2 FQGNSA. The CDR3 runs to 13 residues. Trimming pared 5 bases from V and 5 bases from J, leaving 12 bases between. The CDR3 nucleotides read TGTGCCAGCAGCCCTCTTAGCGTTGAGACCCAGTACTTC. It yields the protein CASSPLSVETQYF.

This clonotype was seen once. This sequence joins TRBV28 and TRBJ1-5; the D gene is possibly TRBD1 (5 bases). Germline V gene lookup returns CDR1 MDHEN and CDR2 SYDVKM. V gave up 5 bases and J gave up 2 bases, with 16 bases separating them. The CDR3 sequence is 16 residues long. DNA for the CDR3: TGTGCCAGCAGTCCCTCTAGGGGAGGTGGCAATCAGCCCCAGCATTTT. Protein: CASSPSRGGGNQPQHF. Together with reference TRBV28 and TRBJ1-5, the CDR3 gives the full variable domain: DVKVTQSSRYLVKRTGEKVFLECVQDMDHENMFWYRQDPGLGLRLIYFSYDVKMKEKGDIPEGYSVSREKKERFSLILESASTNQTSMYLCASSPSRGGGNQPQHFGDGTRLSIL.

The V call is TRBV27, the J call TRBJ2-6; a possible D gene is TRBD1 (5 bases). This CDR3 is built from 18 residues. Deletions cut 0 bases from V and 2 bases from J, with 14 bases between. Germline-derived CDR1 and CDR2 are MNHEY and SMNVEV (reference sequence). The CDR3 nucleotides are TGTGCCAGCAGTTTATCTGGCAGGGTTGGCGCTGGGGCCAACGTCCTGACTTTC. Its translation: CASSLSGRVGAGANVLTF.

This chain joins TRBV4-3 and TRBJ2-2, with D perhaps matching TRBD1 (6 bases). Trimming left V 4 bases short and J 7 bases short, with 16 bases between. CDR3 length: 15 amino acids. CDR1 is LGHNA, CDR2 YSLEER, per germline. This chain's CDR3 is CASSPIQGLNGELFF. DNA for the CDR3: TGCGCCAGCAGCCCCATACAGGGTTTGAACGGGGAGCTGTTTTTT.

In its sample, this clonotype was seen a few times. The genes are TRBV20-1 and TRBJ2-5; 9 nucleotides align to TRBD2. Losses at the gene ends were 0 bases for V and 4 bases for J; bases not matched to a gene: 12. Germline CDR1 reads DFQATT; CDR2 reads SNEGSKA (reference sequence). The CDR3 has 17 amino acids. CDR3 protein: CSAREVRGGRSLETQYF. The CDR3 bases are TGCAGTGCTAGAGAGGTGCGGGGGGGCCGGTCTTTAGAGACCCAGTACTTC.

This clonotype was recorded a few times. V and J are TRBV5-1 and TRBJ2-5; D remains unclear. The length of the CDR3 is 13 residues. The V end lost 4 bases, the J end lost 3 bases, and 10 bases lay between the germline ends. Germline V gene lookup returns CDR1 SGHRS and CDR2 YFSETQ. DNA for the CDR3: TGCGCCAGCAGCGAAGCGCCCGAAGAGACCCAGTACTTC. Protein product: CASSEAPEETQYF. The whole variable domain, remainder taken from reference TRBV5-1 and TRBJ2-5, is KAGVTQTPRYLIKTRGQQVTLSCSPISGHRSVSWYQQTPGQGLQFLFEYFSETQRNKGNFPGRFSGRQFSNSRSEMNVSTLELGDSALYLCASSEAPEETQYFGPGTRLLVL.

This sequence joins TRBV4-3 and TRBJ1-4; 10 bases align to TRBD1. Per germline, CDR1 LGHNA and CDR2 YSLEER. The junction had 13 bases not matched to a gene; V was cut back by 4 bases and J by 8 bases. The length of the CDR3 is 17 residues. Here the CDR3 DNA reads TGCGCCAGCAGCCGACAGGGGGCCGACGGGAAGGACGAAAAACTGTTTTTT. Protein: CASSRQGADGKDEKLFF.

On this clonotype itself: An end of the junction does not agree with germline; a read error may underlie this. The chain uses TRBV6-2 or TRBV6-3 and TRBJ2-6, with D possibly matching TRBD1 (5 bases). The CDR3 covers 15 residues. Looked up from germline, CDR1 is MNHEY and CDR2 is SVGEGT. The CDR3 protein is CASTRDSSGANVLTF. The CDR3 nucleotides are TGCGCCAGCACCCGAGACAGCTCTGGGGCCAACGTCCTGACTTTC.

This clonotype has more than one count but fewer than ten. This sequence joins TRBV20-1 and TRBJ1-2; D gene uncertain. CDR1 is DFQATT and CDR2 is SNEGSKA in the germline V gene (reference sequence). This CDR3 contains 13 residues. Trimming took off 3 bases at V and 4 bases at J, with 12 bases between the two ends. The CDR3 is CSARADILYGYTF. CDR3 coding DNA: TGCAGTGCTAGGGCCGACATACTCTATGGCTACACCTTC.

This clonotype was detected many times. The gene calls are TRBV7-9 and TRBJ2-1; unclear D gene. Trimming pared 3 bases from V and 8 bases from J, leaving 5 bases between. The CDR3 contains 11 residues. The germline gives CDR1 SEHNR, CDR2 FQNEAQ (reference sequence). The CDR3 protein is CASSLTHEQFF. In nucleotides, the CDR3 is TGTGCCAGCAGCTTGACACATGAGCAGTTCTTC.

This clonotype has ten or more counts. The CDR3 spells CASSLSGEETQYF. As DNA, the CDR3 is TGTGCCAGCAGTTTGTCAGGGGAAGAGACCCAGTACTTC. The chain joins TRBV28 to TRBJ2-5, with TRBD1 as a possible D gene (6 bases). Trimming removed 3 bases from V and 3 bases from J, with 8 bases in between. The CDR3 totals 13 residues. CDR1 is MDHEN and CDR2 is SYDVKM in the germline V gene. The whole variable domain, remainder taken from reference TRBV28 and TRBJ2-5, is DVKVTQSSRYLVKRTGEKVFLECVQDMDHENMFWYRQDPGLGLRLIYFSYDVKMKEKGDIPEGYSVSREKKERFSLILESASTNQTSMYLCASSLSGEETQYFGPGTRLLVL.

The table lists this clonotype with many counts. An end of the junction differs from the germline gene, which may be a read error. This chain uses TRBV5-1 with TRBJ1-2, with 11 bases matching TRBD1. CDR1 is SGHRS and CDR2 is YFSETQ in the germline V gene. The CDR3 totals 14 residues. The CDR3 protein is CASSLGQGGYGYTF. The CDR3 DNA follows: TGTGCCAGCAGCTTGGGACAGGGGGGCTATGGCTACACCTTC.